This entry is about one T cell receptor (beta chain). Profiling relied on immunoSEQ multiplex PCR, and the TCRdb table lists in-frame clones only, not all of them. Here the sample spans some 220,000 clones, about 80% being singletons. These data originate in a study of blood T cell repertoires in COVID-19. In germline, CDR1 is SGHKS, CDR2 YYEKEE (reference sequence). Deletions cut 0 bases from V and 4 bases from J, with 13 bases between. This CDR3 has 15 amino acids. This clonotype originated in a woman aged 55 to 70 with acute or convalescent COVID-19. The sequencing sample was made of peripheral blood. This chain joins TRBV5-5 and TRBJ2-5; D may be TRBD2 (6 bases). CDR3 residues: CASSLVAGLTETQYF. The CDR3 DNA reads TGTGCCAGCAGCTTGGTTGCGGGGTTAACAGAGACCCAGTACTTC.